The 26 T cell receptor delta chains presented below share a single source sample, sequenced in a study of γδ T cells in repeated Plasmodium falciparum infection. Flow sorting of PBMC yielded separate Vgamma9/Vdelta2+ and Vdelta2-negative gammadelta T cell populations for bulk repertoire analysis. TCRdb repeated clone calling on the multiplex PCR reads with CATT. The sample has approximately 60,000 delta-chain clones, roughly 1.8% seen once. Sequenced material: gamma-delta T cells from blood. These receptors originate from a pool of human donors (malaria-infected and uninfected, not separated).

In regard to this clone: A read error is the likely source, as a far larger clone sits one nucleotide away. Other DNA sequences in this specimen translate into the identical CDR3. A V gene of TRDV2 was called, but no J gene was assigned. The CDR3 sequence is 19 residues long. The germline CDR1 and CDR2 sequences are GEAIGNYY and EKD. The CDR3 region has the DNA TGTGCCTGTGACACGGTACAAAAACGTAAGGAAGAAAACACCGATAAGCTCATCTTT. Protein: CACDTVQKRKEENTDKLIF.

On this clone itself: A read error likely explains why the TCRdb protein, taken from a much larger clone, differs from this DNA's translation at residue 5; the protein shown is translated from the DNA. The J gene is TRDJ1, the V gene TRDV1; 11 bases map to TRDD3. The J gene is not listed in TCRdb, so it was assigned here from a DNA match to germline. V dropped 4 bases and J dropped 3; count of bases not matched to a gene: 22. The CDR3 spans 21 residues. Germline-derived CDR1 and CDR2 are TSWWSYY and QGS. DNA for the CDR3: TGTGCTCTTGGGGTACTTCACCCTACCCCAGATGGGGGATACGACCCCGATAAACTCATCTTT. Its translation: CALGVLHPTPDGGYDPDKLIF.

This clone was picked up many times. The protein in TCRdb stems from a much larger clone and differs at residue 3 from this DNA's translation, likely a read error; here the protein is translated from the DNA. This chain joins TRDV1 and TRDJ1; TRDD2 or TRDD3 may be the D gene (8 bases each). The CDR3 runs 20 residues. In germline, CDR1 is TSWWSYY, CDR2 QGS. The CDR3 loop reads CAPGEILPKHWGLYTDKLIF. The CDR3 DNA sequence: TGTGCTCCTGGGGAAATCCTTCCTAAGCACTGGGGGCTCTACACCGATAAACTCATCTTT.

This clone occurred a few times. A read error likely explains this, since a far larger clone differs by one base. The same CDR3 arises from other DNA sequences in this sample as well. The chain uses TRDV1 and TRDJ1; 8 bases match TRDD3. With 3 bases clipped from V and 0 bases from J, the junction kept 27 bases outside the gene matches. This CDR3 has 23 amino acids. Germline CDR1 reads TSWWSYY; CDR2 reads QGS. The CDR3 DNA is TGTGCTCTTGGGGATCTTAGTCTCCTGCCCGCGAACTGGGGGTCCCCGTACACCGATAAACTCATCTTT. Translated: CALGDLSLLPANWGSPYTDKLIF.

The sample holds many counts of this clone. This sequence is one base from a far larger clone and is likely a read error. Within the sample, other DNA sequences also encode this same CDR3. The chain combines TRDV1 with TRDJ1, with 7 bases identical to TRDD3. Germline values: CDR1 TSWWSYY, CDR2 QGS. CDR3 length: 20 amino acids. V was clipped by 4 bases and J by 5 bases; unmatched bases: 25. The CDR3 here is CALGAIPGDLKGRKTDKLIF. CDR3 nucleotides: TGTGCTCTTGGGGCAATACCGGGGGATTTAAAAGGGCGTAAGACTGATAAACTCATCTTT.

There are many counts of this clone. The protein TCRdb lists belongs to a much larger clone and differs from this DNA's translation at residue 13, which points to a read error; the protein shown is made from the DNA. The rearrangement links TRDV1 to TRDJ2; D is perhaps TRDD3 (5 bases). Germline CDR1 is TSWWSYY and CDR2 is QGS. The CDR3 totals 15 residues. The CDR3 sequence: CALGVPPRIAAQPFF. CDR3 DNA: TGTGCTCTTGGGGTCCCGCCCCGGATAGCAGCACAACCCTTCTTT.

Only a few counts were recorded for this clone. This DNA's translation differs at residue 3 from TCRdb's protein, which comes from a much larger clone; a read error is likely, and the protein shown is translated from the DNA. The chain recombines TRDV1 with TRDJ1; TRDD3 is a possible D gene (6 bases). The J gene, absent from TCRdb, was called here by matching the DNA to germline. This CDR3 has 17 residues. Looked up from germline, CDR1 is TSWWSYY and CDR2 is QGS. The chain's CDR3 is CAPGEPLNGWGTDKLIF. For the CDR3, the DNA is TGTGCTCCTGGGGAACCCCTAAATGGATGGGGGACCGATAAACTCATCTTT.

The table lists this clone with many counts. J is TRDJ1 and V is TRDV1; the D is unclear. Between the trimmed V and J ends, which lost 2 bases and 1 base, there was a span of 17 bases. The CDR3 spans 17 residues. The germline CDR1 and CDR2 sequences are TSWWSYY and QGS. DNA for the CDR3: TGTGCTCTTGGGGAATTATTACCTTTGATTCCCACCGATAAACTCATCTTT. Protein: CALGELLPLIPTDKLIF.

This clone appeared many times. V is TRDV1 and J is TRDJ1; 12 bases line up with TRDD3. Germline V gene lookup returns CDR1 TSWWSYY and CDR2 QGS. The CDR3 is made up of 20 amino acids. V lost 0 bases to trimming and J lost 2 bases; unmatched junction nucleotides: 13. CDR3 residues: CALGELIGPWGIRLTDKLIF. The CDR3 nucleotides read TGTGCTCTTGGGGAACTAATAGGCCCCTGGGGGATACGTTTGACCGATAAACTCATCTTT.

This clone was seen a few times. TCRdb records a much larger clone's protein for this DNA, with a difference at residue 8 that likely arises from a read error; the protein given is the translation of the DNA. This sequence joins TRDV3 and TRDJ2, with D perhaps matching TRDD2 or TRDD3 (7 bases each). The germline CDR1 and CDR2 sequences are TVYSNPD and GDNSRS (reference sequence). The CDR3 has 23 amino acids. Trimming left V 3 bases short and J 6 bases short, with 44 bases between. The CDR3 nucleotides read TGTGCCTTCCGACTAATCAATGTGAGGGGGATTGGCCACTCCTTCCTCCTGGCAGCACAACTCTTCTTT. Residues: CAFRLINVRGIGHSFLLAAQLFF.

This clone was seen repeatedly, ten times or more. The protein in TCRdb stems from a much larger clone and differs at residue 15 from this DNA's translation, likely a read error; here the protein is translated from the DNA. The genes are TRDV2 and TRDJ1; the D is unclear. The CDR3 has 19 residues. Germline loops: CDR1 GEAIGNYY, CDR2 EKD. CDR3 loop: CACDQIGTGWDSDTGKLIF. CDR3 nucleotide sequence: TGTGCCTGTGACCAGATCGGTACAGGGTGGGACTCGGACACCGGTAAACTCATCTTT.

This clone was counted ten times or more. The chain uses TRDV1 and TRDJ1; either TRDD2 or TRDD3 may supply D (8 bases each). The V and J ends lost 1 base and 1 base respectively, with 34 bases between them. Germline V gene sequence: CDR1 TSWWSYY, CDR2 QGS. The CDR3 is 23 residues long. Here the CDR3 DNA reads TGTGCTCTTGGGGAACCGATCTCTTCCTACGACAAATACTGGGGGTCTCCCACCGATAAACTCATCTTT. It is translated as CALGEPISSYDKYWGSPTDKLIF.

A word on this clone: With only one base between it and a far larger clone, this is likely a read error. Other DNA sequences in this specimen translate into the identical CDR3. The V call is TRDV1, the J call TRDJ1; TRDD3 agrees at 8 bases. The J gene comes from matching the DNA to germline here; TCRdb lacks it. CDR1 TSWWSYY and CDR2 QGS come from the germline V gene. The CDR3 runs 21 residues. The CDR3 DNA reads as TGTGCTCTCGGGGATGGTTATAGACAGGGATACGGTTTTTATTTGACCGATAAACTCATCTTT. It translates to CALGDGYRQGYGFYLTDKLIF.

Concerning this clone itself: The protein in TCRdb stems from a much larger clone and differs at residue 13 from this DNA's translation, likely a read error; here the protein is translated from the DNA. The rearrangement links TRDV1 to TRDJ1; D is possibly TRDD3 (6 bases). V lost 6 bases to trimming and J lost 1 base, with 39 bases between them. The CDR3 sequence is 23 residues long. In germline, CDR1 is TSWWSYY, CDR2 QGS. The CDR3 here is CALGATRISPVLRDRFGTDKLIF. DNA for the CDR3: TGTGCTCTTGGCGCGACGCGGATCTCCCCCGTACTGAGGGATAGATTTGGCACCGATAAACTCATCTTT.

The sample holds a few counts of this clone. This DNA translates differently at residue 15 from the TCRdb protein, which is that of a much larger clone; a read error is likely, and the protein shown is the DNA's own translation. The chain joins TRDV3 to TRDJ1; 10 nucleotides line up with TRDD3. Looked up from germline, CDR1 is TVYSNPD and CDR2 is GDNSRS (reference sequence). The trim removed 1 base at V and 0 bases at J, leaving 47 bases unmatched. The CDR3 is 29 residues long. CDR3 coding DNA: TGTGCCTTTAAAGTCCCCTGCCTCTTAACCAAACTGGGGGATCCCCCGATCTACATGTCGTACAGCGACACCGATAAACTCATCTTT. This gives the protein CAFKVPCLLTKLGDPPIYMSYSDTDKLIF.

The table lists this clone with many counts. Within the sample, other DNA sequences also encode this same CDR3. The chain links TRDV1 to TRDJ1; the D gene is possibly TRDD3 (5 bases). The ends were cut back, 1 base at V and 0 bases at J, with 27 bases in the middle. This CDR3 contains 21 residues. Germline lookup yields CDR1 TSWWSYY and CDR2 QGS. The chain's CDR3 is CALGEPTHGDIRSLYTDKLIF. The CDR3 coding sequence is TGTGCTCTTGGGGAACCTACTCACGGAGATATACGATCTCTATACACCGATAAACTCATCTTT.

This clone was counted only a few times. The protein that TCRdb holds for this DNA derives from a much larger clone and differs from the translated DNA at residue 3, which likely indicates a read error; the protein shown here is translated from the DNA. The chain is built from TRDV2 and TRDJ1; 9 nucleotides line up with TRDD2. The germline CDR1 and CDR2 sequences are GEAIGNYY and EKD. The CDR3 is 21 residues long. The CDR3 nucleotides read TGTGCCCGTGACCAAGCACCTTCCTACGTGGAGGGAAAGGTTCGTAACGACAAACTCATCTTT. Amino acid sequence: CARDQAPSYVEGKVRNDKLIF.

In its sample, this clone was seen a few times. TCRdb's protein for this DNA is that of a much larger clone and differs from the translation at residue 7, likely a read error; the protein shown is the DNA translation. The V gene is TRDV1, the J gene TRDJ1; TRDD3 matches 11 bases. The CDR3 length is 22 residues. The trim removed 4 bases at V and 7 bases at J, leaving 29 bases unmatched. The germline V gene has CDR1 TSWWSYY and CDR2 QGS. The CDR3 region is CALGATSLLAELGDTMAGKLIF. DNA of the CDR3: TGTGCTCTTGGGGCGACCTCCCTACTCGCGGAATTGGGGGATACGATGGCCGGTAAACTCATCTTT.

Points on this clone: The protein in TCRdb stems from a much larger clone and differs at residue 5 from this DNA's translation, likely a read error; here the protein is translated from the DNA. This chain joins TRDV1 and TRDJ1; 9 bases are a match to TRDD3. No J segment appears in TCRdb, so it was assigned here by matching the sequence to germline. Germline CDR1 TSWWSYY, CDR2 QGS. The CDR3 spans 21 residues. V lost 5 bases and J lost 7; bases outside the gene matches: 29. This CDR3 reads CALGKGAPSWYWGTSQGKLIF. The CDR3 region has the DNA TGTGCTCTTGGGAAGGGGGCCCCCTCGTGGTACTGGGGGACATCGCAGGGTAAACTCATCTTT.

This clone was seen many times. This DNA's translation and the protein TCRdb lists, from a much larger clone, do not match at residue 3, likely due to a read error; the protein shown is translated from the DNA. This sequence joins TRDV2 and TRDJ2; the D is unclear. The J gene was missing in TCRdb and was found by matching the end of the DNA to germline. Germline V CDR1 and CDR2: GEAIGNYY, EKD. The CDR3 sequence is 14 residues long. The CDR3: CARDTGTLTAQLFF. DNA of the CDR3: TGTGCCCGTGACACCGGAACTTTGACAGCACAACTCTTCTTT.

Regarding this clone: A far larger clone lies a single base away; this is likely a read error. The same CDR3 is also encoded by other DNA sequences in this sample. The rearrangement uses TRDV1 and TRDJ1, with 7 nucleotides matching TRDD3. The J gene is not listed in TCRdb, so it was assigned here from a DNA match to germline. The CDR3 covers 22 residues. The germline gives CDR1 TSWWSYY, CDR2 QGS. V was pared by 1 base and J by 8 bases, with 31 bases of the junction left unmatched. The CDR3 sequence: CALGEPNQFRPSAWGYITKLIF. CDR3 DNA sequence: TGTGCTCTTGGGGAACCCAACCAATTCCGCCCCAGCGCCTGGGGGTATATTACGAAACTCATCTTT.

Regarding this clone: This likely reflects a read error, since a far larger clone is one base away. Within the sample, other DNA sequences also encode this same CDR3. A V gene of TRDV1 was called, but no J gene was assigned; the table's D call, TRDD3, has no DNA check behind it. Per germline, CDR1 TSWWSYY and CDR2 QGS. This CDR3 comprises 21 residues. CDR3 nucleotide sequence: TGTGCTCTTGGGGAACTCCGTTTCTTGTGGGGCATACAACAGTACACCGATAAACTTATCTTT. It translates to CALGELRFLWGIQQYTDKLIF.

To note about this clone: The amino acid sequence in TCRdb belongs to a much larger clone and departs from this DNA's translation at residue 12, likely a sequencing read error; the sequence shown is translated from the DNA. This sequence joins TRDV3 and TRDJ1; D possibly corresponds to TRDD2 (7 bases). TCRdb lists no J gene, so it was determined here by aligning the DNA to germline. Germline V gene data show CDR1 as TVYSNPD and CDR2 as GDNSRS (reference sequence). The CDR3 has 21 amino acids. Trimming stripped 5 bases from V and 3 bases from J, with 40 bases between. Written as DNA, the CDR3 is TGTGCCCAATTATCTATTCGTTCCTACCTACTGAGGGATAGTAAAGCCGATAAACTCATCTTT. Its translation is CAQLSIRSYLLRDSKADKLIF.

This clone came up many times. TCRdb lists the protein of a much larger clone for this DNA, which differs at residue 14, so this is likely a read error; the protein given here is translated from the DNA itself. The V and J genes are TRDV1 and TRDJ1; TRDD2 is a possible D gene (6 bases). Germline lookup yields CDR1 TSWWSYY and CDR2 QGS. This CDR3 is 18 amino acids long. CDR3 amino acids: CALGEVGGIPSYTNKLIF. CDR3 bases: TGTGCTCTTGGGGAAGTGGGAGGGATCCCATCCTACACCAATAAACTCATCTTT.

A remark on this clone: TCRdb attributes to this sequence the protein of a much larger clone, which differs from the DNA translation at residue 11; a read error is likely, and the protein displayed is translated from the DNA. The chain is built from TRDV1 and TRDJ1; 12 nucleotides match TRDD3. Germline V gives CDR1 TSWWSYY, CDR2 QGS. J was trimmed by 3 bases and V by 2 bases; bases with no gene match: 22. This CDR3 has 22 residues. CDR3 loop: CALGETFGSYKEAGGYADKLIF. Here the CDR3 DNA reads TGTGCTCTTGGGGAAACCTTTGGTTCCTACAAAGAGGCTGGGGGATACGCCGATAAACTCATCTTT.

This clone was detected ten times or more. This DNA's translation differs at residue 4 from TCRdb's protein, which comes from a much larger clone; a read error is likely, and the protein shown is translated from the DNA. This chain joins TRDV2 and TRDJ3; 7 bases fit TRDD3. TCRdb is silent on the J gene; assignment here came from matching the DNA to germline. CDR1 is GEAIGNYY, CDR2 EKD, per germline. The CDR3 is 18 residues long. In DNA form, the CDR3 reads TGTGCCTGTGGCACCGGGGGATTTAGCTCCTGGGACACCCGACAGATGTTTTTC. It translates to CACGTGGFSSWDTRQMFF.